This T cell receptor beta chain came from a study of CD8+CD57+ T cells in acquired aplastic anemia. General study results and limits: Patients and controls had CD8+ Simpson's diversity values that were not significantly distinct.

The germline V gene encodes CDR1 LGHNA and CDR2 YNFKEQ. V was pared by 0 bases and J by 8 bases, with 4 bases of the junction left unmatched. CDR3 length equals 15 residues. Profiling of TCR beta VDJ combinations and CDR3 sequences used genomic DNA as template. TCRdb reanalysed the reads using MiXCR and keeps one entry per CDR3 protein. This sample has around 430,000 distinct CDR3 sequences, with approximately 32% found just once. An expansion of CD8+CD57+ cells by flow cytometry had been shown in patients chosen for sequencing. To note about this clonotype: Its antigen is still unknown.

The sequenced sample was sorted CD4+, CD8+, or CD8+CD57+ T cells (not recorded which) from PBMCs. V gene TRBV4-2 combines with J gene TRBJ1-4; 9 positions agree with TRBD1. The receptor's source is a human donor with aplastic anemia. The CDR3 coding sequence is TGTGCCAGCAGCCAAGATTGGGACAGGGAAGAAAAACTGTTTTTT. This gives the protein CASSQDWDREEKLFF.